This T cell receptor (beta chain) was recorded in a study of shared clonotypes between healthy human individuals. Method: immunoSEQ multiplex PCR; TCRdb's copy keeps in-frame clones and lacks some. The data hold 950,000 to 1,100,000 clones, with 78% observed a single time. This clone occurred a few times. This CDR3 is also generated by other DNA sequences in the sample. V was clipped by 5 bases and J by 1 base, with 8 bases between them. The CDR3 runs to 13 residues. Looked up from germline, CDR1 is SGHTA and CDR2 is FQGTGA. The chain recombines TRBV7-3 with TRBJ1-1; weak D call: TRBD1 (5 bases). This clonotype was obtained from a man aged 18 to 30 in good health. Some clones in this sample may be carry-over from other donors' samples. Material for sequencing was memory CD4+ T cells from PBMCs. The subset here: CD45RA-negative fraction. Here the CDR3 DNA reads TGTGCCAGCAGCCCGGGGCCGAACACTGAAGCTTTCTTT. Its protein product is CASSPGPNTEAFF. Using reference TRBV7-3 and TRBJ1-1 for the parts outside the CDR3, the full variable domain is GAGVSQTPSNKVTEKGKYVELRCDPISGHTALYWYRQSLGQGPEFLIYFQGTGAADDSGLPNDRFFAVRPEGSVSTLKIQRTERGDSAVYLCASSPGPNTEAFFGQGTRLTVV.